A single sample gave rise to the 12 T cell receptor beta chains below, sequenced in a study of T cell repertoires in ileal Crohn's disease. Measured with immunoSEQ multiplex PCR; TCRdb has only the in-frame clones, and not every one. The data contain 2,000 to 3,000 clones, 84% of them singletons. Sequenced sample: ileal tissue. The receptors shown here come from an adult with Crohn's disease.

V and J are TRBV7-2 and TRBJ1-3; D is undetermined. CDR1 and CDR2 from the germline V gene are SGHTA and FQGNSA. The CDR3 is made up of 13 amino acids. Trimming shortened V by 2 bases and J by 4 bases, and 6 bases separated the two germline ends. In DNA form, the CDR3 reads TGTGCCAGCAGCTTAAGTCAAGGAAACACCATATATTTT. Amino acid sequence: CASSLSQGNTIYF.

The chain recombines TRBV28 with TRBJ1-5; D not certain. Trimming left V 7 bases short and J 0 bases short, with 4 bases between. The CDR3 sequence is 12 residues long. Germline V gene data show CDR1 as MDHEN and CDR2 as SYDVKM. The chain's CDR3 is CASKVSNQPQHF. In DNA, the CDR3 is TGTGCCAGCAAGGTTAGCAATCAGCCCCAGCATTTT.

V and J are TRBV6-1 and TRBJ2-7, with D unclear. Germline loops: CDR1 MNHNS, CDR2 SASEGT. Trimming cost V 5 bases and J 0 bases, with 5 bases left between them. The CDR3 contains 12 residues. CDR3 coding DNA: TGTGCCAGCAGTTCAGTCTCCTACGAGCAGTACTTC. Translation: CASSSVSYEQYF.

V is TRBV30 and J is TRBJ1-1; perhaps TRBD1 as D (5 bases). This CDR3 region has 13 residues. Trimming removed 0 bases from V and 1 base from J, with 6 bases in between. Germline-derived CDR1 and CDR2 are GTSNPN and SVGIG (reference sequence). The CDR3 region is CAWSVGQNTEAFF. The CDR3 nucleotides read TGTGCCTGGAGTGTAGGACAGAACACTGAAGCTTTCTTT.

The chain combines TRBV11-2 with TRBJ1-1, with D uncertain. The V gene lost 5 bases and the J gene lost 5 bases, with 12 bases spanning the gap. CDR1 and CDR2 (germline): SGHAT, FQNNGV. The CDR3 totals 13 residues. The CDR3 sequence: CASSPTLRTEAFF. DNA of the CDR3: TGTGCCAGCAGCCCGACCCTAAGGACTGAAGCTTTCTTT.

The chain has TRBV29-1 and TRBJ2-3; 7 bases fit TRBD1. CDR3 size: 13 residues. The V gene's germline CDR1 is SQVTM and CDR2 ANQGSEA. With 7 bases clipped from V and 4 bases from J, the junction kept 8 bases outside the gene matches. The CDR3 loop reads CSETGISSDTQYF. CDR3 nucleotide sequence: TGCAGCGAGACAGGGATTAGTTCAGATACGCAGTATTTT.

This chain connects TRBV19 to TRBJ1-5; D gene unclear. The length of the CDR3 is 15 residues. V was shortened by 3 bases and J by 7 bases, with 16 bases between the two germline ends. Germline CDR1 is LNHDA and CDR2 is SQIVND (reference sequence). The CDR3 DNA reads as TGTGCCAGTAGTATTGTCCCTTCAGAGATACAGCCCCAGCATTTT. Residues: CASSIVPSEIQPQHF.

The V call is TRBV7-4, the J call TRBJ2-2; D not certain. The V gene's germline CDR1 is SGHVT and CDR2 SQSDAQ. The germline V and J ends were trimmed by 7 bases and 5 bases, with 11 bases remaining between them. The CDR3 extends over 13 amino acids. Here the CDR3 reads CASTFSATGELFF. The CDR3 region has the DNA TGTGCCAGCACCTTCTCGGCGACCGGGGAGCTGTTTTTT.

The chain joins TRBV5-1 to TRBJ2-7; D is unclear. This CDR3 has 13 residues. Germline lookup yields CDR1 SGHRS and CDR2 YFSETQ. V gave up 2 bases and J gave up 5 bases, with 11 bases separating them. CDR3: CASSFSSGDEQYF. CDR3 in DNA: TGCGCCAGCAGCTTTAGTTCGGGCGACGAGCAGTACTTC.

V gene TRBV11-3 combines with J gene TRBJ2-1; 11 nucleotides line up with TRBD1. After removal of 7 bases from V and 4 bases from J, the junction contained 3 bases not matched to a gene. The CDR3 contains 14 residues. Germline V gene lookup returns CDR1 SGHNT and CDR2 YENEEA. CDR3 bases: TGTGCCAGCAAGCGGGACAGGGGGTACAATGAGCAGTTCTTC. As protein: CASKRDRGYNEQFF. Variable domain in full (rest from reference TRBV11-3 and TRBJ2-1): EAGVVQSPRYKIIEKKQPVAFWCNPISGHNTLYWYLQNLGQGPELLIRYENEEAVDDSQLPKDRFSAERLKGVDSTLKIQPAELGDSAVYLCASKRDRGYNEQFFGPGTRLTVL.

This chain joins TRBV28 and TRBJ1-1; D remains ambiguous. CDR1 is MDHEN and CDR2 is SYDVKM in the germline V gene. There are 13 residues in the CDR3. V was trimmed by 5 bases and J by 11 bases, leaving 18 bases between them. Here the CDR3 DNA reads TGTGCCAGCAGTAGACCCCCGGCAGGATGGGCTTTCTTT. Translation gives CASSRPPAGWAFF.

The chain joins TRBV5-6 to TRBJ2-5; 10 positions match TRBD2. Germline CDR1 is SGHDT and CDR2 is YYEEEE. The V gene end was trimmed by 3 bases and the J gene end by 8 bases; junction bases not matched to a gene: 7. The CDR3 runs 14 residues. The CDR3 reads CASSSGTSDITQYF. The CDR3 region has the DNA TGTGCCAGCAGCTCCGGGACTAGCGATATAACCCAGTACTTC.